This T cell receptor beta chain was sequenced in a study of OX40 agonist ivuxolimab in advanced cancers. CDR1 and CDR2 (germline): SQVTM, ANQGSEA. CDR3 length equals 12 residues. The V gene lost 3 bases and the J gene lost 5 bases, with 10 bases spanning the gap. This table comes from immunoSEQ multiplex PCR, and its TCRdb copy is limited to in-frame clones, with some not included. The sample shows 43,000 or so clones, roughly 86% of them seen only once. The sequencing used CD4+ or CD8+ T cells sorted from blood, collected in a trial of the OX40 agonist ivuxolimab. The origin of this receptor is an adult with an advanced solid tumor such as melanoma, head and neck, liver or kidney cancer. The V call is TRBV29-1, the J call TRBJ2-5; tentative D call: TRBD2 (6 bases). The CDR3 loop is CSVEGGGETQYF. In DNA form, the CDR3 reads TGCAGCGTTGAGGGAGGTGGGGAGACCCAGTACTTC.